The 13 T cell receptor beta chains presented below share a single source sample, sequenced in a study of T cell responses to AZD1222 COVID-19 vaccine. Produced via immunoSEQ multiplex PCR; TCRdb's table is partial and in-frame only. The sample has fewer than 200,000 clones; around 87% are singletons. This sample comprised peripheral blood, obtained 28 days after the second AZD1222 dose. The origin of the receptors is an adult who received the AZD1222 COVID-19 vaccine.

This chain connects TRBV5-4 to TRBJ1-1; D not certain. The V gene's germline CDR1 is SGHNT and CDR2 YYREEE (reference sequence). The CDR3 covers 12 residues. V shed 0 bases and J shed 3 bases, with 3 bases lying between them. CDR3 loop: CASSLGDTEAFF. In nucleotides, the CDR3 is TGTGCCAGCAGCTTGGGGGACACTGAAGCTTTCTTT. Supplemented by reference TRBV5-4 and TRBJ1-1, the full variable domain reads ETGVTQSPTHLIKTRGQQVTLRCSSQSGHNTVSWYQQALGQGPQFIFQYYREEENGRGNFPPRFSGLQFPNYSSELNVNALELDDSALYLCASSLGDTEAFFGQGTRLTVV.

CDR3: CASSLIDMNTEAFF. CDR3 in DNA: TGCGCCAGCAGCCTAATAGATATGAACACTGAAGCTTTCTTT. The V and J genes are TRBV4-1 and TRBJ1-1; D gene ambiguous. Trimming removed 4 bases at V and 0 bases at J, with 9 bases between. This CDR3 has 14 residues. Germline V gene data show CDR1 as MGHRA and CDR2 as YSYEKL.

This clone showed up just once. The CDR3: CAWSDHLDRPYGYTF. The CDR3 DNA is TGTGCCTGGAGTGACCACCTGGACAGGCCCTATGGCTACACCTTC. V gene TRBV30 combines with J gene TRBJ1-2; 7 bases line up with TRBD1. The CDR3 is 15 residues long. Germline CDR1 and CDR2: GTSNPN and SVGIG (reference sequence). Trimming removed 1 base from V and 4 bases from J; junction bases left unmatched: 9.

This rearrangement joins TRBV7-9 to TRBJ1-2; D is unresolved. V lost 2 bases, J lost 2 bases, and 15 bases lay in between. The CDR3 consists of 16 residues. CDR1 is SEHNR and CDR2 is FQNEAQ in the germline V gene (reference sequence). In DNA, the CDR3 is TGTGCCAGCAGCTTACCCGTGTTAGTCAAAAACTATGGCTACACCTTC. Its protein product is CASSLPVLVKNYGYTF. The variable domain in full, with the rest retrieved from reference TRBV7-9 and TRBJ1-2, is DTGVSQNPRHKITKRGQNVTFRCDPISEHNRLYWYRQTLGQGPEFLTYFQNEAQLEKSRLLSDRFSAERPKGSFSTLEIQRTEQGDSAMYLCASSLPVLVKNYGYTFGSGTRLTVV.

V and J are TRBV5-4 and TRBJ1-2, with 8 bases aligning to TRBD1. V gave up 4 bases and J gave up 7 bases; unmatched junction bases: 3. CDR1 and CDR2 from the germline V gene are SGHNT and YYREEE (reference sequence). The CDR3 totals 12 residues. DNA for the CDR3: TGTGCCAGCAGCGGCAGGGGGCCTGGCTACACCTTC. It is translated as CASSGRGPGYTF.

The chain is built from TRBV4-3 and TRBJ2-1, with TRBD2 matching over 10 bases. The CDR3 totals 15 residues. Trimming removed 1 base from V and 5 bases from J; junction bases left unmatched: 2. Germline CDR1 reads LGHNA; CDR2 reads YSLEER. CDR3 amino acids: CASSQVLAGHNEQFF. The CDR3 coding sequence is TGCGCCAGCAGCCAAGTACTAGCGGGGCACAATGAGCAGTTCTTC.

This chain joins TRBV27 and TRBJ2-1; 7 nucleotides agree with TRBD1. Germline V gene sequence: CDR1 MNHEY, CDR2 SMNVEV (reference sequence). The CDR3 is made up of 15 amino acids. V dropped 4 bases and J dropped 5; count of bases not matched to a gene: 8. CDR3 sequence (DNA): TGTGCCAGCAGTTCCCTCACAGGGGTCCACAATGAGCAGTTCTTC. This sequence encodes CASSSLTGVHNEQFF.

About this clone itself: Other nucleotide sequences from this sample produce the same CDR3. The chain couples TRBV20-1 to TRBJ2-1; D is ambiguous. Germline CDR1 DFQATT, CDR2 SNEGSKA (reference sequence). The CDR3 length is 10 residues. Deletions cut 3 bases from V and 4 bases from J, with 1 base between. CDR3 in DNA: TGCAGTGCTAGTTACAATGAGCAGTTCTTC. This sequence encodes CSASYNEQFF.

The chain links TRBV19 to TRBJ2-1; no firm D call. V lost 4 bases to trimming and J lost 0 bases, with 19 bases between them. This CDR3 has 18 residues. Germline assignment: CDR1 LNHDA and CDR2 SQIVND (reference sequence). CDR3 protein: CASSTTPGGWGSYNEQFF. The CDR3 nucleotides read TGTGCCAGTAGTACAACACCGGGCGGCTGGGGCTCCTACAATGAGCAGTTCTTC.

The CDR3: CAWRQGNNEQFF. In nucleotides, the CDR3 is TGTGCCTGGAGACAGGGAAACAATGAGCAGTTCTTC. The genes are TRBV30 and TRBJ2-1, with TRBD1 as a possible D gene (6 bases). Germline V lookup: CDR1 GTSNPN, CDR2 SVGIG (reference sequence). Trimming cost V 3 bases and J 5 bases, with 8 bases left between them. This CDR3 has 12 residues.

The chain uses TRBV6-4 and TRBJ1-6, with a possible D match to TRBD1 (5 bases). The CDR3 totals 14 residues. Germline CDR1 and CDR2: MRHNA and SNTAGT. Trimming pared 5 bases from V and 10 bases from J, leaving 15 bases between. The CDR3, as DNA: TGTGCCAGCAGTAGGACAAGTGGGGAATCACCCCTCCACTTT. Translating it yields CASSRTSGESPLHF.

V is TRBV29-1 and J is TRBJ1-2; 7 nucleotides line up with TRBD1. The CDR3 spans 13 residues. Unmatched junction bases numbered 5, after V lost 7 bases and J lost 0 bases. Germline V gene data show CDR1 as SQVTM and CDR2 as ANQGSEA. The CDR3 spells CSDDRAANYGYTF. The CDR3 DNA reads as TGCAGCGACGACAGGGCAGCTAACTATGGCTACACCTTC.

This chain connects TRBV30 to TRBJ2-7; tentatively, D is TRBD2 (7 bases). The CDR3 runs 13 residues. The ends were cut back, 3 bases at V and 2 bases at J, with 11 bases in the middle. Germline-derived CDR1 and CDR2 are GTSNPN and SVGIG (reference sequence). Written as DNA, the CDR3 is TGTGCCTGGAGAAGGGGGGGTCCCTACGAGCAGTACTTC. Residues: CAWRRGGPYEQYF. Filled out from reference TRBV30 and TRBJ2-7, the complete variable domain reads SQTIHQWPATLVQPVGSPLSLECTVEGTSNPNLYWYRQAAGRGLQLLFYSVGIGQISSEVPQNLSASRPQDRQFILSSKKLLLSDSGFYLCAWRRGGPYEQYFGPGTRLTVT.